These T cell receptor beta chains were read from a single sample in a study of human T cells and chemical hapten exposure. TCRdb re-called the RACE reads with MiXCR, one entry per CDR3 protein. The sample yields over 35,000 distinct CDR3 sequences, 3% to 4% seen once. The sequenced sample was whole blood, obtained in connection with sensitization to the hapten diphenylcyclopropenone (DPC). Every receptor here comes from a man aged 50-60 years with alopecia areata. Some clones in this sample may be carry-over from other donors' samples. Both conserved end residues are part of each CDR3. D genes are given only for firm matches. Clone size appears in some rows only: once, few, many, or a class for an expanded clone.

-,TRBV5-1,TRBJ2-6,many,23,TGCGCCAGCAGCCCCGGACGACACACGGTAGGAGTGGGTAGGGTCTCTGGGGCCAACGTCCTGACTTTC,CASSPGRHTVGVGRVSGANVLTF
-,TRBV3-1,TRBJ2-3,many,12,TGTGCCAGCAGCCAAAGTTCAGATACGCAGTATTTT,CASSQSSDTQYF
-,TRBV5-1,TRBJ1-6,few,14,TGCGCCAGCAGCTTAAGAGGGTTGGATTCACCCCTCCACTTT,CASSLRGLDSPLHF
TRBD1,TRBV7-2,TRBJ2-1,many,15,TGTGCCAGCAGCTTCCGACAGGGCGTCTACAATGAGCAGTTCTTC,CASSFRQGVYNEQFF
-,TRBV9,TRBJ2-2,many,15,TGTGCCAGCAGCGAAAGGGCTTCGAACACCGGGGAGCTGTTTTTT,CASSERASNTGELFF
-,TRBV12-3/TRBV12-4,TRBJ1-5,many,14,TGTGCCAGCAGGGGAGGGTTGAGCAATCAGCCCCAGCATTTT,CASRGGLSNQPQHF
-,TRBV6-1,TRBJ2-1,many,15,TGTGCCAGCAGTGAACTTAGCGTTAGGTACAATGAGCAGTTCTTC,CASSELSVRYNEQFF
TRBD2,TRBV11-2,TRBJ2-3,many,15,TGTGCCAGCAGCCCATGGGGGGGTGATACAGATACGCAGTATTTT,CASSPWGGDTDTQYF
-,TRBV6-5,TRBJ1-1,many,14,TGTGCCAGCAGTTCCAATGGGGGGGCGACTGAAGCTTTCTTT,CASSSNGGATEAFF
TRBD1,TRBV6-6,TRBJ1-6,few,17,TGTGCCAGCAGTTACGGCTGGGACAGGGGAACGAGTTCACCCCTCCACTTT,CASSYGWDRGTSSPLHF
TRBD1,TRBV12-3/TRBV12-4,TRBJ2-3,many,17,TGTGCCAGCAGCCCATATACGGACAGGGAATACACAGATACGCAGTATTTT,CASSPYTDREYTDTQYF
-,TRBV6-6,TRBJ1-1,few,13,TGTGCCAGCAGGAGAGGGGTGAACACTGAAGCTTTCTTT,CASRRGVNTEAFF
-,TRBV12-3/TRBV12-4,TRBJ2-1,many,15,TGTGCCAGCAGACCAGCGCTGAGCTCCTACAATGAGCAGTTCTTC,CASRPALSSYNEQFF
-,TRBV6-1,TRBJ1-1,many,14,TGTGCCTGCAAAAACCGGGTCCCGAACACTGAAGCTTTCTTT,CACKNRVPNTEAFF
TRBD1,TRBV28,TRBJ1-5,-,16,TGTGCCAGCAGTGTACCGGGACAGGGGAGCAATCAGCCCCAGCATTTT,CASSVPGQGSNQPQHF
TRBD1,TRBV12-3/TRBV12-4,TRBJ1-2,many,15,TGTGCCAGCAGCCCCTACAGGGGGCTTAACTATGGCTACACCTTC,CASSPYRGLNYGYTF
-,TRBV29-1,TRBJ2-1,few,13,TGCAGCAGCCAGTATAGCTCCTACAATGAGCAGTTCTTC,CSSQYSSYNEQFF
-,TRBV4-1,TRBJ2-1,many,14,TGCGCCAGCAGCCTTACCACGATAGACAATGAGCAGTTCTTC,CASSLTTIDNEQFF
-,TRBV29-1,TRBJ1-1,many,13,TGCAGCGTTGCAGGACCCGAGAGACCTGAAGCTTTCTTT,CSVAGPERPEAFF
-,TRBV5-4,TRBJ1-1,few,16,TGTGCCAGCAGCTTGAGATCTGGGGCAGGAAGCACTGAAGCTTTCTTT,CASSLRSGAGSTEAFF
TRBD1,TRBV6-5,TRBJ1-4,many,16,TGTGCCAGCAGTTACGAAGTGGCAGGGGGAAGGGAAAAACTGTTTTTT,CASSYEVAGGREKLFF
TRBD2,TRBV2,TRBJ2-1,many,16,TGTGCCAGCAATCAAGGCGGGAGGGCTACTTACAATGAGCAGTTCTTC,CASNQGGRATYNEQFF
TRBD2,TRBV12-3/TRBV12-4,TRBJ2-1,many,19,TGTGCCAGCAGCCCTGTCCCGGGACTAGCGGGAGGGGGTGGCGATGAGCAGTTCTTC,CASSPVPGLAGGGGDEQFF
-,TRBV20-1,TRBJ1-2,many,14,TGCAGTGCTAGAGATCTGCAGGAATACTATGGCTACACCTTC,CSARDLQEYYGYTF
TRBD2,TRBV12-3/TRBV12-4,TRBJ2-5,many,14,TGTGCCAGCAGCCCGACTAGCATCGGAGAGACCCAGTACTTC,CASSPTSIGETQYF
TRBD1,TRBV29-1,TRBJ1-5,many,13,TGCAGCGTCTTACAGGGGATGAATCAGCCCCAGCATTTT,CSVLQGMNQPQHF
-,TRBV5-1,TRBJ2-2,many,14,TGCGCCAGCAGCCCCATGATAAACACCGGGGAGCTGTTTTTT,CASSPMINTGELFF
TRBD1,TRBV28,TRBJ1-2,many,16,TGTGCCAGCAGTTCGGGACAGGGGGTTACTGGATATGGCTACACCTTC,CASSSGQGVTGYGYTF
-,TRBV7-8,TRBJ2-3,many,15,TGTGCCAGCAGCATAAAAGGGCGGGGAAGAGATACGCAGTATTTT,CASSIKGRGRDTQYF
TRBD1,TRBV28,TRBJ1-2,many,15,TGTGCCAGCAGTACACCGACAGGGAAGGGCTATGGCTACACCTTC,CASSTPTGKGYGYTF
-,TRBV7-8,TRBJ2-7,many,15,TGTGCCAGCAGCTTGGGAGGACAGGTCTCCTACGAGCAGTACTTC,CASSLGGQVSYEQYF
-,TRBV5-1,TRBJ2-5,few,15,TGCGCCAGCAGCTTTGGACAGACTAGAGGAGAGACCCAGTACTTC,CASSFGQTRGETQYF
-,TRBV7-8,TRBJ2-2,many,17,TGTGCCAGCAGCTTAGTAGCCGGGGCCGCGTTCACCGGGGAGCTGTTTTTT,CASSLVAGAAFTGELFF
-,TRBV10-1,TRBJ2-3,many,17,TGCGCCAGCAGTGATCGTCCGGGAGACCGTGGCACAGATACGCAGTATTTT,CASSDRPGDRGTDTQYF
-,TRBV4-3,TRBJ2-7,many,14,TGCGCCAGCAGCCAAGAAGCGAGCTCCTACGAGCAGTACTTC,CASSQEASSYEQYF
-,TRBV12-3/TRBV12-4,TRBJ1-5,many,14,TGTGCCAGCAGTTTTTCCCCGGAGGGTCAGCCCCAGCATTTT,CASSFSPEGQPQHF
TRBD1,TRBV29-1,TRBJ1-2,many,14,TGCAGCGCAATAGACCGGGACAGGGCCTATGGCTACACCTTC,CSAIDRDRAYGYTF
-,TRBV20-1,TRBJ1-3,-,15,TGCAGTGCGGCAGCTTGGGCAGGCGCTGGAAACACCATATATTTT,CSAAAWAGAGNTIYF
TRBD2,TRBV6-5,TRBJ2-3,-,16,TGTGCCAGCAGTTACTCGAAGGGAGGGCCCGGAGATACGCAGTATTTT,CASSYSKGGPGDTQYF